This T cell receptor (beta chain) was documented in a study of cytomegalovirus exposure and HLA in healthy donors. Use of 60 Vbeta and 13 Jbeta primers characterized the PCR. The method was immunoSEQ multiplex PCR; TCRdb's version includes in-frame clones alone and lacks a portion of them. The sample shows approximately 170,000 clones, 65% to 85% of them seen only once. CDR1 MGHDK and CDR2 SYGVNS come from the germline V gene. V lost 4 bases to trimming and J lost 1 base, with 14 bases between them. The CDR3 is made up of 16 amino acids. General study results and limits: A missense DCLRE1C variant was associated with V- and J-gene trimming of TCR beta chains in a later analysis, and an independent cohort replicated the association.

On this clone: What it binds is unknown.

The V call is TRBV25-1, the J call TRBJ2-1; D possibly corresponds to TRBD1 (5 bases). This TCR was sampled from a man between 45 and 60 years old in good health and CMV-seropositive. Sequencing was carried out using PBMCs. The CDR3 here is CASSGSDRKSYNEQFF. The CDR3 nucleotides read TGTGCCAGCAGTGGCTCCGACAGAAAATCCTACAATGAGCAGTTCTTC.